These 18 T cell receptor beta chains originate from one sample sequenced in a study of blood T cells in healthy people across ages. It was with a sample-barcoded 5' primer and a J-beta primer mix that a second PCR of roughly 7 to 12 cycles was run. TCRdb ran MiXCR on the 5' RACE reads and lists one entry per CDR3 protein. The repertoire includes 650,000 to 1,000,000 distinct CDR3 sequences, about half of them detected once, and around 18% sits in the top ten. Sequencing was carried out using blood. Receptor source: a man aged 80 or over in good health.

A word on this clonotype: A much larger clone lies a single base off, so this may be a read error. The chain links TRBV5-1 to TRBJ2-7; a possible D gene is TRBD2 (5 bases). CDR3 length: 15 residues. V lost 3 bases, J lost 5 bases, and 18 bases lay in between. The germline V gene encodes CDR1 SGHRS and CDR2 YFSETQ. This CDR3 reads CASSWAGVEMHEQYF. The CDR3 DNA reads TGCGCCAGCAGCTGGGCGGGCGTGGAGATGCACGAGCAGTACTTC.

The chain carries TRBV10-1 and TRBJ2-5, with D uncertain. CDR1 and CDR2 from the germline V gene are WNHNN and SYGVQD (reference sequence). The CDR3 runs 13 residues. The V end was cut by 3 bases, the J end by 6 bases, with 11 bases between. DNA for the CDR3: TGCGCCAGCAGTGAAAGTGGCCGGAAGACCCAGTACTTC. Protein product: CASSESGRKTQYF.

The chain's CDR3 is CSAGGTQGEQYF. DNA of the CDR3: TGCAGTGCCGGTGGGACACAAGGGGAGCAGTACTTC. V is TRBV20-1 and J is TRBJ2-5, with a weak D call TRBD1 (6 bases). The V gene's germline CDR1 is DFQATT and CDR2 SNEGSKA (reference sequence). This CDR3 comprises 12 residues. V lost 6 bases, J lost 11 bases, and 19 bases lay in between.

The genes are TRBV2 and TRBJ2-1; D not certain. The CDR3 extends over 16 amino acids. Germline CDR1 and CDR2: SNHLY and FYNNEI. V was shortened by 6 bases and J by 2 bases, with 17 bases between the two germline ends. The CDR3 DNA reads TGTGCCAGCAGCCCCCGAGGCGAAATCCCCTACAATGAGCAGTTCTTC. This sequence encodes CASSPRGEIPYNEQFF.

This clonotype was seen many times. The genes are TRBV5-1 and TRBJ2-1; 7 nucleotides agree with TRBD2. CDR3 length: 16 residues. V lost 3 bases, J lost 7 bases, and 13 bases stayed unmatched. From germline, CDR1 is SGHRS and CDR2 YFSETQ. As DNA, the CDR3 is TGCGCCAGCAGCTCCCTAGAGACTAGCACTCCGAATGAGCAGTTCTTC. Translated, it gives CASSSLETSTPNEQFF.

This clonotype was found many times. This chain uses TRBV7-2 with TRBJ2-1; the D is unclear. Germline V gives CDR1 SGHTA, CDR2 FQGNSA. The CDR3 consists of 14 residues. Deletions cut 2 bases from V and 6 bases from J, with 11 bases between. The CDR3 sequence is CASSLRLSGNEQFF. CDR3 sequence (DNA): TGTGCCAGCAGCTTAAGACTCTCCGGCAATGAGCAGTTCTTC.

V gene TRBV13 combines with J gene TRBJ2-1; D is uncertain. Germline values: CDR1 PRHDT, CDR2 FYEKMQ (reference sequence). This CDR3 contains 14 residues. Trimming stripped 5 bases from V and 5 bases from J, with 13 bases between. CDR3 sequence: CASSTYSAHNEQFF. For the CDR3, the DNA is TGTGCCAGCAGCACCTACAGTGCACACAATGAGCAGTTCTTC.

This clonotype was observed at least ten times. The CDR3 region is CSIATGAGETQYF. Here the CDR3 DNA reads TGCAGCATCGCGACAGGGGCAGGCGAGACCCAGTACTTC. This chain links TRBV29-1 with TRBJ2-5, with TRBD1 identical over 8 bases. The CDR3 extends over 13 amino acids. The V and J ends lost 8 bases and 5 bases, in that order; junction bases with no gene match: 10. The V gene's germline CDR1 is SQVTM and CDR2 ANQGSEA. Supplemented by reference TRBV29-1 and TRBJ2-5, the full variable domain reads SAVISQKPSRDICQRGTSLTIQCQVDSQVTMMFWYRQQPGQSLTLIATANQGSEATYESGFVIDKFPISRPNLTFSTLTVSNMSPEDSSIYLCSIATGAGETQYFGPGTRLLVL.

Details on this clonotype: A much larger clone is a single base away; this may be a read error. The gene calls are TRBV3-1 and TRBJ2-3; D may correspond to TRBD1 or TRBD2 (5 bases each). CDR3 length: 12 residues. Trimming left V 5 bases short and J 2 bases short, with 5 bases between. CDR1 is LGHDT, CDR2 YNNKEL, per germline (reference sequence). The DNA for the CDR3 is TGTGCCAGCAGCGGGACCACAGATACGCAGTATTTT. It codes for CASSGTTDTQYF.

Points on this clonotype: Possible read error: a much larger clone is one base away. The V and J genes are TRBV14 and TRBJ2-7; the D is unclear. Germline V lookup: CDR1 SGHDN, CDR2 FVKESK. V was pared by 5 bases and J by 9 bases, with 14 bases between. This CDR3 contains 12 residues. This chain's CDR3 is CASSAPLGGQYF. In DNA form, the CDR3 reads TGTGCCAGCAGCGCACCCCTTGGTGGGCAGTACTTC.

This chain links TRBV15 with TRBJ2-1, with TRBD2 matching 7 bases. This CDR3 is built from 12 residues. V shed 5 bases, J shed 13 bases, and the junction held 8 bases outside the gene matches. The germline gives CDR1 LNHNV, CDR2 YYDKDF (reference sequence). The CDR3 DNA is TGTGCCACCAGCGGCGAACTAGCGTCTCAGTTCTTC. Translated, it gives CATSGELASQFF.

The chain employs TRBV2 and TRBJ2-5; D is undetermined. V was shortened by 5 bases and J by 11 bases, with 12 bases between the two germline ends. This CDR3 has 11 amino acids. Germline V lookup: CDR1 SNHLY, CDR2 FYNNEI. CDR3 nucleotides: TGTGCCAGCAGTATTCCCGGCCTTCAGTACTTC. As protein: CASSIPGLQYF.

CDR3 coding DNA: TGTGCCATCAGCTTCACCACAGGGATGGAAGGCTACACCTTC. This gives the protein CAISFTTGMEGYTF. The chain links TRBV10-3 to TRBJ1-2, with D possibly matching TRBD1 (6 bases). This CDR3 is 14 amino acids long. Per germline, CDR1 ENHRY and CDR2 SYGVKD. The V gene lost 6 bases and the J gene lost 8 bases, with 19 bases spanning the gap.

The rearrangement joins TRBV27 to TRBJ2-4; D may correspond to TRBD1 or TRBD2 (6 bases each). The V and J ends lost 4 bases and 0 bases respectively, with 13 bases between them. This CDR3 has 16 residues. Germline assignment: CDR1 MNHEY and CDR2 SMNVEV (reference sequence). CDR3 sequence: CASSSGGSLAKNIQYF. CDR3 bases: TGTGCCAGCAGTTCCGGGGGCTCATTAGCCAAAAACATTCAGTACTTC.

The V and J genes are TRBV21-1 and TRBJ2-7; no DNA check was done on the table's D call, TRBD2. TRBV21-1 is annotated as a pseudogene. This CDR3 has 14 amino acids. CDR3 in amino acids: CARGGGTRPYEQYF. CDR3 nucleotides: TGTGCCCGTGGAGGAGGGACCCGACCCTACGAGCAGTACTTC.

This chain connects TRBV27 to TRBJ2-1; possible D gene TRBD2, 5 bases. The CDR3 has 16 amino acids. Germline CDR1 and CDR2: MNHEY and SMNVEV (reference sequence). Trimming stripped 6 bases from V and 7 bases from J, with 22 bases between. The CDR3 DNA reads TGTGCCAGCAGACCCCTACTAGATCCCCTTTTGAATGAGCAGTTCTTC. Amino acids: CASRPLLDPLLNEQFF.

The sample holds many counts of this clonotype. An end of the junction does not agree with germline; a read error may underlie this. The V call is TRBV12-3 or TRBV12-4, the J call TRBJ1-5; D perhaps matches TRBD1 (5 bases). The CDR3 runs 14 residues. The CDR3 region has the DNA TGTGCCAGCAGCTTAGAAGGGGGCAATCAGCCCCAGCATTTT. It translates to CASSLEGGNQPQHF.

A few counts support this clonotype. This sequence joins TRBV20-1 and TRBJ2-5, with D uncertain. The CDR3 runs 12 residues. Trimming removed 4 bases at V and 4 bases at J, with 10 bases between. CDR1 is DFQATT and CDR2 is SNEGSKA in the germline V gene (reference sequence). CDR3 amino acids: CSANGKRETQYF. In DNA, the CDR3 is TGCAGTGCTAACGGAAAGAGAGAGACCCAGTACTTC.